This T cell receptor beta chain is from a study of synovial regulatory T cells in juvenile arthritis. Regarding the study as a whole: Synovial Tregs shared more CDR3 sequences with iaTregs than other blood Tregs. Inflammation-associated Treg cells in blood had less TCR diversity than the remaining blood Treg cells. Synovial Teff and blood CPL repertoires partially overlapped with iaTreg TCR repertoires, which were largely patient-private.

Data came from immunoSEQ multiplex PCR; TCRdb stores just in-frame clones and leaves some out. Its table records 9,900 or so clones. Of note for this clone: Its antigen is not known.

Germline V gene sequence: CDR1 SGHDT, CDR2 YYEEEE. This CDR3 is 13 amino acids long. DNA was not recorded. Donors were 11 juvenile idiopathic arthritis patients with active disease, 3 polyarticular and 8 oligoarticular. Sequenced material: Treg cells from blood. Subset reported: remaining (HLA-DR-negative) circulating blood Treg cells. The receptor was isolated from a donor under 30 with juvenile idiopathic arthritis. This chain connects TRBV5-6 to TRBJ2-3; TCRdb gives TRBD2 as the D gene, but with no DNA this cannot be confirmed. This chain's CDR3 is CASSLDYTDTQYF.